One sample yielded the 7 T cell receptor beta chains listed below, sequenced in a study of OX40 agonist ivuxolimab in advanced cancers. Measured with immunoSEQ multiplex PCR; TCRdb has only the in-frame clones, and not every one. This table has about 39,000 clones, 80% to 95% appearing once. Sample: CD4+ or CD8+ T cells sorted from blood, taken in a trial of the OX40 agonist ivuxolimab. These receptors all stem from an adult with an advanced solid tumor such as melanoma, head and neck, liver or kidney cancer.

The genes are TRBV28 and TRBJ2-1; D might be TRBD1 (5 bases). Trimming removed 3 bases from V and 0 bases from J, with 9 bases in between. The CDR3 is 15 residues long. Looked up from germline, CDR1 is MDHEN and CDR2 is SYDVKM. DNA for the CDR3: TGTGCCAGCAGTTTGACAGAAAGCTCCTACAATGAGCAGTTCTTC. It specifies CASSLTESSYNEQFF.

This chain links TRBV21-1 with TRBJ2-3; the table's D call, TRBD2, has no DNA check behind it. TRBV21-1 is marked as a pseudogene. CDR3 size: 14 residues. DNA for the CDR3: TGTGCCAGCCCCCCCGGGTCCGGGGCAGATACGCAGTATTTT. It yields the protein CASPPGSGADTQYF.

This chain uses TRBV5-4 with TRBJ2-5; D remains ambiguous. This CDR3 has 14 residues. Looked up from germline, CDR1 is SGHNT and CDR2 is YYREEE (reference sequence). Trimming removed 2 bases from V and 2 bases from J, with 10 bases in between. CDR3: CASSFLVGQETQYF. The DNA for the CDR3 is TGTGCCAGCAGCTTTTTGGTGGGACAAGAGACCCAGTACTTC. Full variable domain (outside the CDR3, taken from reference TRBV5-4 and TRBJ2-5): ETGVTQSPTHLIKTRGQQVTLRCSSQSGHNTVSWYQQALGQGPQFIFQYYREEENGRGNFPPRFSGLQFPNYSSELNVNALELDDSALYLCASSFLVGQETQYFGPGTRLLVL.

The rearrangement joins TRBV14 to TRBJ1-1, with D perhaps TRBD1 (5 bases). V gave up 4 bases and J gave up 0 bases, with 9 bases separating them. Per the germline V gene, CDR1 is SGHDN and CDR2 is FVKESK. The length of the CDR3 is 14 residues. CDR3 in DNA: TGTGCCAGCAGCCTCCGGGGGATGAACACTGAAGCTTTCTTT. Encoded protein: CASSLRGMNTEAFF.

CDR3 bases: TGCGCCAGCAGCTTACCAACAGGGGGTCATGAGACCCAGTACTTC. It specifies CASSLPTGGHETQYF. This chain connects TRBV5-1 to TRBJ2-5, with 8 bases identical to TRBD1. The CDR3 loop spans 15 amino acids. J lost 5 bases, V lost 2 bases, and 8 bases had no gene match. CDR1 and CDR2 (germline): SGHRS, YFSETQ.

V is TRBV27 and J is TRBJ1-1, with D possibly being TRBD1 (5 bases). Germline CDR1 reads MNHEY; CDR2 reads SMNVEV (reference sequence). There are 14 residues in the CDR3. V was shortened by 6 bases and J by 6 bases, with 17 bases between the two germline ends. The DNA for the CDR3 is TGTGCCAGCAGCAAACAGGCCAAGGGCGCTGAAGCTTTCTTT. It translates to CASSKQAKGAEAFF.

The chain has TRBV28 and TRBJ1-2; TRBD1 might be the D (6 bases). This CDR3 spans 16 amino acids. V was cut by 6 bases and J by 0 bases, with 17 bases left in between. Germline CDR1 is MDHEN and CDR2 is SYDVKM. CDR3 DNA: TGTGCCAGCAGGTCGATAAACGGGGGCACTAACTATGGCTACACCTTC. Translating it yields CASRSINGGTNYGYTF.